Described below is a single T cell receptor beta chain sequence and its context. Assay: immunoSEQ multiplex PCR; the TCRdb copy retains only in-frame clones and omits some. The table records 200,000 to 250,000 clones, 85% to 95% of them present only once. The data originate from a study of control samples from healthy donors and cancer patients. Germline lookup yields CDR1 MNHEY and CDR2 SMNVEV (reference sequence). Trimming took off 4 bases at V and 0 bases at J, with 16 bases between the two ends. The CDR3 length is 17 residues. The chain combines TRBV27 with TRBJ2-1, with TRBD2 as a possible D gene (6 bases). The sample consisted of blood. This TCR was recovered from a man in his forties or fifties in good health. CDR3 protein: CASSSREGRSSYNEQFF. The DNA of the CDR3 is TGTGCCAGCAGTTCCAGAGAGGGGAGGAGCTCCTACAATGAGCAGTTCTTC.